The TCR beta chain under discussion was sequenced for a study of identical twins. Carrying unique molecular identifiers, the cDNA also gained a universal primer site through template switching. MiXCR was run by TCRdb on the 5' RACE reads, yielding one entry per CDR3 protein. This table has about 660,000 distinct CDR3 sequences, approximately 9% appearing once. Healthy Caucasians, and only they, were the donors. These data also featured in a second study, about yellow fever vaccine responses in identical twins.

Specimen: PBMCs. The clonotype originates from a young woman in good health.

The CDR3: CAIEGKGSYNEQFF. DNA of the CDR3: TGTGCCATCGAGGGGAAGGGCTCCTACAATGAGCAGTTCTTC. The chain couples TRBV2 to TRBJ2-1; the D call may be TRBD1 or TRBD2 (5 bases each). CDR3 size: 14 residues. Germline lookup yields CDR1 SNHLY and CDR2 FYNNEI. The V gene lost 10 bases and the J gene lost 0 bases, with 13 bases spanning the gap.